These 24 T cell receptor beta chains were sequenced from one sample in a study of T cell repertoires in cytomegalovirus infection. Which antigens these TCRs recognize remains unknown. Using its own MiXCR run on the reads, TCRdb lists one record per CDR3 protein. This table has 640,000 or so distinct CDR3 sequences, 30% to 40% appearing once. The sample consisted of cultured PBMCs, taken from culture after CMV antigen stimulation. The source is a human donor in good health (CMV status not recorded). Some clones in this sample may be carry-over from other donors' samples.

The CDR3 is CASGSGRIYNEQFF. The CDR3 region has the DNA TGTGCCAGCGGGAGCGGGAGGATATACAATGAGCAGTTCTTC. The genes are TRBV7-8 and TRBJ2-1; 9 bases map to TRBD2. The CDR3 runs to 14 residues. After removal of 8 bases from V and 4 bases from J, the junction contained 6 bases not matched to a gene. Germline-derived CDR1 and CDR2 are SGHVS and FQNEAQ.

This clonotype occurred a few times. The CDR3 sequence is CSAPAGPGLTDTQYF. In DNA, the CDR3 is TGCAGTGCGCCTGCCGGCCCGGGCCTCACAGATACGCAGTATTTT. The genes are TRBV20-1 and TRBJ2-3, with no clear D. Trimming pared 6 bases from V and 2 bases from J, leaving 18 bases between. The CDR3 is 15 residues long. CDR1 is DFQATT, CDR2 SNEGSKA, per germline (reference sequence).

The genes are TRBV7-9 and TRBJ2-3; D not certain. The CDR3 consists of 14 residues. Between the trimmed V and J ends, which lost 7 bases and 1 base, there was a span of 12 bases. CDR1 is SEHNR, CDR2 FQNEAQ, per germline (reference sequence). The CDR3 is CASTPGPRTDTQYF. The CDR3 DNA reads TGTGCCAGCACCCCTGGGCCTCGCACAGATACGCAGTATTTT.

This clonotype was seen only a few times. The J gene is TRBJ2-7, the V gene TRBV14; D not certain. The CDR3 totals 11 residues. Germline V CDR1 and CDR2: SGHDN, FVKESK. V lost 3 bases and J lost 9, with 9 bases in between. Here the CDR3 DNA reads TGTGCCAGCAGCCAGGGCCCCGTGCAGTACTTC. It encodes CASSQGPVQYF.

This chain joins TRBV7-2 and TRBJ2-7; TRBD1 or TRBD2 may be the D gene (5 bases each). V gave up 5 bases and J gave up 7 bases, with 15 bases separating them. The CDR3 is 13 amino acids. The V gene's germline CDR1 is SGHTA and CDR2 FQGNSA. The CDR3 DNA reads TGTGCCAGCAGCCCGCAGGGATCGGGGGAGCAGTACTTC. This encodes CASSPQGSGEQYF.

The table lists this clonotype with a few counts. The chain links TRBV5-1 to TRBJ2-7; TRBD1 might be the D (5 bases). The CDR3 is 14 amino acids. The germline V gene has CDR1 SGHRS and CDR2 YFSETQ. Trimming removed 4 bases at V and 3 bases at J, with 14 bases between. In DNA form, the CDR3 reads TGCGCCAGCAGCGCAGACAGAATGGGCTACGAGCAGTACTTC. Translating gives CASSADRMGYEQYF.

CDR3 sequence: CASSNHEKLFF. The CDR3 region has the DNA TGTGCCAGCAGCAACCATGAAAAACTGTTTTTT. The genes are TRBV27 and TRBJ1-4, with D unresolved. The ends were cut back, 6 bases at V and 6 bases at J, with 5 bases in the middle. This CDR3 has 11 amino acids. Germline V lookup: CDR1 MNHEY, CDR2 SMNVEV (reference sequence).

The rearrangement uses TRBV2 and TRBJ1-3; D uncertain. The CDR3 runs to 14 residues. Trimming stripped 6 bases from V and 4 bases from J, with 13 bases between. The germline V gene encodes CDR1 SNHLY and CDR2 FYNNEI. CDR3 loop: CASRFEGTGNTIYF. Here the CDR3 DNA reads TGTGCCAGCAGGTTTGAGGGAACCGGAAACACCATATATTTT.

In its sample, this clonotype was seen a few times. The chain is built from TRBV14 and TRBJ2-7; D is possibly TRBD1 or TRBD2 (5 bases each). Deletions cut 1 base from V and 4 bases from J, with 11 bases between. The CDR3 has 14 residues. Germline V gene lookup returns CDR1 SGHDN and CDR2 FVKESK. CDR3 amino acids: CASSQGGRLYEQYF. DNA for the CDR3: TGTGCCAGCAGCCAAGGGGGGAGATTGTACGAGCAGTACTTC.

This clonotype was observed many times. J is TRBJ2-3 and V is TRBV7-2, with 8 bases aligning to TRBD2. The CDR3 covers 17 residues. Germline values: CDR1 SGHTA, CDR2 FQGNSA. The ends lost 1 base at V and 2 bases at J; junction bases unmatched: 8. CDR3 sequence (DNA): TGTGCCAGCAGCTTAGTTTCGCTAGCGGGTAACACAGATACGCAGTATTTT. Translation gives CASSLVSLAGNTDTQYF.

This clonotype has a handful of counts. The rearrangement links TRBV12-3 or TRBV12-4 to TRBJ2-1; D is ambiguous. With 1 base removed from V and 9 bases from J, the gap between germline ends came to 16 bases. The CDR3 has 15 amino acids. CDR3 DNA: TGTGCCAGCAGTTTAGATCCGTCGAACACGGCTGAGCAGTTCTTC. Amino acid sequence: CASSLDPSNTAEQFF.

This clonotype was observed a handful of times. V is TRBV5-6 and J is TRBJ2-2; no definite D call. The CDR3 is made up of 19 amino acids. Germline V gene sequence: CDR1 SGHDT, CDR2 YYEEEE. Trimming took off 4 bases at V and 2 bases at J, with 24 bases between the two ends. The chain's CDR3 is CASSLKNFPVARNTGELFF. CDR3 in DNA: TGTGCCAGCAGCCTAAAAAACTTCCCCGTCGCCCGTAACACCGGGGAGCTGTTTTTT. Full variable domain (rest looked up from reference TRBV5-6 and TRBJ2-2): DAGVTQSPTHLIKTRGQQVTLRCSPKSGHDTVSWYQQALGQGPQFIFQYYEEEERQRGNFPDRFSGHQFPNYSSELNVNALLLGDSALYLCASSLKNFPVARNTGELFFGEGSRLTVL.

In its sample, this clonotype was seen many times. The chain uses TRBV7-2 and TRBJ1-6, with no clear D. This CDR3 contains 15 residues. V gave up 5 bases and J gave up 7 bases, with 15 bases separating them. CDR1 and CDR2 (germline): SGHTA, FQGNSA. The CDR3 protein is CASSRMDLQNSPLHF. DNA for the CDR3: TGTGCCAGCAGCCGAATGGACCTTCAAAATTCACCCCTCCACTTT.

V usage is TRBV27 and J usage is TRBJ1-2; the match to TRBD1 covers 7 bases. After removal of 3 bases from V and 6 bases from J, the junction contained 7 bases not matched to a gene. The length of the CDR3 is 14 residues. Germline V lookup: CDR1 MNHEY, CDR2 SMNVEV (reference sequence). CDR3 bases: TGTGCCAGCAGTTTCTTACAGGGGAGAGATGGCTACACCTTC. Protein product: CASSFLQGRDGYTF.

J is TRBJ2-5 and V is TRBV20-1, with 10 bases matching TRBD2. This CDR3 region has 17 residues. Germline trimming cut 5 bases from V and 5 bases from J; bases unmatched to any gene: 17. CDR1 and CDR2 (germline): DFQATT, SNEGSKA (reference sequence). Written as DNA, the CDR3 is TGCAGTGCTGCCAACCCCCTGACTAGCGGGTCTTCCGAGACCCAGTACTTC. Residues: CSAANPLTSGSSETQYF.

This chain connects TRBV7-9 to TRBJ2-3, with D possibly called TRBD1 or TRBD2 (5 bases each). Germline assignment: CDR1 SEHNR and CDR2 FQNEAQ (reference sequence). V was shortened by 4 bases and J by 15 bases, with 17 bases between the two germline ends. The CDR3 runs to 12 residues. The CDR3 loop is CASSSTPGPSYF. The CDR3 DNA follows: TGTGCCAGCAGCTCCACCCCGGGACCAAGCTATTTT.

This clonotype was found a few times. The V and J genes are TRBV7-9 and TRBJ1-6; D unresolved. The germline V and J ends were trimmed by 1 base and 0 bases, with 7 bases remaining between them. This CDR3 is built from 16 residues. Germline values: CDR1 SEHNR, CDR2 FQNEAQ (reference sequence). The CDR3 loop reads CASSLGPISYNSPLHF. CDR3 DNA sequence: TGTGCCAGCAGCTTAGGGCCCATCTCCTATAATTCACCCCTCCACTTT.

The table lists this clonotype with a few counts. This chain uses TRBV7-8 with TRBJ1-4, with 7 bases lining up with TRBD1. V shed 2 bases and J 5 bases; nucleotides not matched to a gene: 8. The CDR3 runs 16 residues. CDR1 and CDR2 from the germline V gene are SGHVS and FQNEAQ. DNA for the CDR3: TGTGCCAGCAGCTTACGAAGGACAGGAAAGAATGAAAAACTGTTTTTT. This codes for CASSLRRTGKNEKLFF. The full variable domain, with the rest looked up from reference TRBV7-8 and TRBJ1-4, is GAGVSQSPRYKVAKRGQDVALRCDPISGHVSLFWYQQALGQGPEFLTYFQNEAQLDKSGLPSDRFFAERPEGSVSTLKIQRTQQEDSAVYLCASSLRRTGKNEKLFFGSGTQLSVL.

This clonotype has just a few counts. A junction end diverges from the germline sequence, so it may reflect a read error. The rearrangement joins TRBV7-6 to TRBJ1-6; no firm D call. CDR3 size: 15 residues. Germline V gives CDR1 SGHVS, CDR2 FNYEAQ. The CDR3 region has the DNA TGTGCCAGCAGCGTCGGGTCCCCGGCTAATCCACCCCTCCACTTT. This codes for CASSVGSPANPPLHF.

This clonotype was observed a few times. This sequence joins TRBV12-3 or TRBV12-4 and TRBJ2-7; D not resolved. V dropped 8 bases and J dropped 4 bases, with 12 bases sitting between them. The CDR3 length is 12 residues. CDR3 amino acids: CASAKSRYEQYF. CDR3 nucleotide sequence: TGTGCCAGCGCGAAAAGCCGTTACGAGCAGTACTTC.

This clonotype has at least ten counts. The rearrangement joins TRBV7-2 to TRBJ2-7; D not certain. CDR1 and CDR2 from the germline V gene are SGHTA and FQGNSA. CDR3 length equals 12 residues. V lost 4 bases and J 3 bases, leaving 7 bases between the germline ends. CDR3 DNA sequence: TGTGCCAGCAGCTATTCAGTCTACGAGCAGTACTTC. This sequence encodes CASSYSVYEQYF.

This clonotype has just one count. The chain is built from TRBV12-3 or TRBV12-4 and TRBJ2-7, with D hard to call. V shed 6 bases and J shed 3 bases, with 9 bases lying between them. The CDR3 extends over 12 amino acids. The CDR3 DNA reads TGTGCCAGCAGGCTACATGACTACGAGCAGTACTTC. Amino acids: CASRLHDYEQYF.

V and J are TRBV15 and TRBJ1-4; 7 bases align to TRBD1. The V gene end was trimmed by 6 bases and the J gene end by 2 bases; junction bases not matched to a gene: 12. Germline V gene lookup returns CDR1 LNHNV and CDR2 YYDKDF (reference sequence). The CDR3 runs 17 residues. The CDR3 is CATSSILLGGTNEKLFF. The CDR3 nucleotides read TGTGCCACCAGTTCGATTCTATTAGGGGGCACTAATGAAAAACTGTTTTTT.

This clonotype was detected many times. The chain links TRBV6-2 or TRBV6-3 to TRBJ2-2, with 8 bases fitting TRBD2. The ends lost 7 bases at V and 1 base at J; junction bases unmatched: 14. This CDR3 region has 18 residues. Germline CDR1 MNHEY, CDR2 SVGEGT. In nucleotides, the CDR3 is TGTGCCAGCATCCTCAATCTCGGGCTAGCGGGGAACACCGGGGAGCTGTTTTTT. Amino acids: CASILNLGLAGNTGELFF.